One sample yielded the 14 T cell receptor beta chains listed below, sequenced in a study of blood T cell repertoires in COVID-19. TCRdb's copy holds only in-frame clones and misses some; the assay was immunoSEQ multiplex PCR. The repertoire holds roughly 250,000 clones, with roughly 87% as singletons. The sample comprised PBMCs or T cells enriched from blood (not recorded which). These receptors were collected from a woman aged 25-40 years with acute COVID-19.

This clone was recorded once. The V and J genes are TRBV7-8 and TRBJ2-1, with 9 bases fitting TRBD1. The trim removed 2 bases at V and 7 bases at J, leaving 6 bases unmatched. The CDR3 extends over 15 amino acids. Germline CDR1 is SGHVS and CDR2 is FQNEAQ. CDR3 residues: CASSLPGTGRNEQFF. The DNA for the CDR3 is TGTGCCAGCAGCTTACCCGGGACAGGGCGAAATGAGCAGTTCTTC.

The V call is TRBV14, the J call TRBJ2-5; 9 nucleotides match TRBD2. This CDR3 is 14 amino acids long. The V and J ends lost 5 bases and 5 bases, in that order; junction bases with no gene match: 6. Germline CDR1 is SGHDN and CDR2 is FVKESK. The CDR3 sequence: CASSYLTSGETQYF. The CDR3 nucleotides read TGTGCCAGCAGCTACCTTACTAGCGGGGAGACCCAGTACTTC.

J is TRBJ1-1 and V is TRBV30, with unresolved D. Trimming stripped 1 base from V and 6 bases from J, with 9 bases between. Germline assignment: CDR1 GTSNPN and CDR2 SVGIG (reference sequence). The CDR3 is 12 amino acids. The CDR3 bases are TGTGCCTGGAGTGACCCGAAGCCTGAAGCTTTCTTT. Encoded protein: CAWSDPKPEAFF.

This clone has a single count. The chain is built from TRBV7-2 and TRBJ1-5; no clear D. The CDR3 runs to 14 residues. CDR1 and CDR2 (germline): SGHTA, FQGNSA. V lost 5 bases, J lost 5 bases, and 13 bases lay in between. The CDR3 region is CASSGGWLDQPQHF. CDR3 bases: TGTGCCAGCAGCGGAGGGTGGCTCGATCAGCCCCAGCATTTT.

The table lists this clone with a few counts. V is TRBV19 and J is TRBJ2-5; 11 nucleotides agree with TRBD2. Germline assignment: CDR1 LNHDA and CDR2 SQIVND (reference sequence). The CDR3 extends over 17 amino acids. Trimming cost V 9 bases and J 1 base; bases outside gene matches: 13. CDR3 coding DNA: TGTGCCAGGGTACAGACAGGGACTAGCGGATTCCAAGAGACCCAGTACTTC. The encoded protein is CARVQTGTSGFQETQYF.

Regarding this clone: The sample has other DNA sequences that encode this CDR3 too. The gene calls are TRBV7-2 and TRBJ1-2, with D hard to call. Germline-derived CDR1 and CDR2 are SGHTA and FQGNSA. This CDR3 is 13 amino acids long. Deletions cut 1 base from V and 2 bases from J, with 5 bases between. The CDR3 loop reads CASSLDSNYGYTF. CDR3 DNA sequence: TGTGCCAGCAGCTTAGACAGCAACTATGGCTACACCTTC.

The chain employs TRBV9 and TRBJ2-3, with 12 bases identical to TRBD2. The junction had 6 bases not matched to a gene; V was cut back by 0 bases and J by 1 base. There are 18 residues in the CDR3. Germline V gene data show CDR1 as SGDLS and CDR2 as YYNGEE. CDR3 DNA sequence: TGTGCCAGCAGCGTAGGCCTAGCGGGGGGGCGGGGCACAGATACGCAGTATTTT. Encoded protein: CASSVGLAGGRGTDTQYF.

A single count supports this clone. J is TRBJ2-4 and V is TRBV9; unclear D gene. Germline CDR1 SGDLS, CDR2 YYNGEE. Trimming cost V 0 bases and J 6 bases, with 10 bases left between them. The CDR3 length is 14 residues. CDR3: CASSVELDRNIQYF. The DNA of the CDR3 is TGTGCCAGCAGCGTAGAGCTAGATCGAAACATTCAGTACTTC.

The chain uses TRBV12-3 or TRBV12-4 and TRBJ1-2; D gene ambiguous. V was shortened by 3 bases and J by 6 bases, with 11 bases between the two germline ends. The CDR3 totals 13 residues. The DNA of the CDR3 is TGTGCCAGCAGTTTGGCGGGCAGTGATGGCTACACCTTC. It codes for CASSLAGSDGYTF.

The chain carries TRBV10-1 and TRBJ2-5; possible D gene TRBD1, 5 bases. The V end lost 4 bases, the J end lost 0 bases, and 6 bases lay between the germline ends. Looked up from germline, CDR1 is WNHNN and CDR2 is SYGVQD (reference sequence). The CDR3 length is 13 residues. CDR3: CASSGTNQETQYF. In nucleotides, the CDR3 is TGCGCCAGCAGTGGGACAAACCAAGAGACCCAGTACTTC.

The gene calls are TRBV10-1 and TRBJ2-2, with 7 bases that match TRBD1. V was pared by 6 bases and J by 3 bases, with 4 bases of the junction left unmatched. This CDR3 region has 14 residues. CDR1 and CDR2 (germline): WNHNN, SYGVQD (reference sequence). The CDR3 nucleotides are TGCGCCAGCAGACCGGGACAGCACACCGGGGAGCTGTTTTTT. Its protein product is CASRPGQHTGELFF.

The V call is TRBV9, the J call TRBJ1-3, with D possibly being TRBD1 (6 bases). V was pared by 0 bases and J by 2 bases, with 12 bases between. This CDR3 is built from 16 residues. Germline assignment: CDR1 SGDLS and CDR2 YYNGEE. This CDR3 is CASSVDPGGPGNTIYF. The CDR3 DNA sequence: TGTGCCAGCAGCGTAGACCCGGGGGGGCCTGGAAACACCATATATTTT. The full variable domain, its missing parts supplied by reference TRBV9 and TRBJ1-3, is DSGVTQTPKHLITATGQRVTLRCSPRSGDLSVYWYQQSLDQGLQFLIQYYNGEERAKGNILERFSAQQFPDLHSELNLSSLELGDSALYFCASSVDPGGPGNTIYFGEGSWLTVV.

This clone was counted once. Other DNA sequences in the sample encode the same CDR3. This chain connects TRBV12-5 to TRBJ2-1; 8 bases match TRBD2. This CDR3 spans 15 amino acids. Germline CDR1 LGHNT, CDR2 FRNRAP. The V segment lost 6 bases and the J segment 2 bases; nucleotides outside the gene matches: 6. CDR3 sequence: CASGPLAGPYNEQFF. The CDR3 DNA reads TGTGCTAGTGGACCGCTAGCGGGCCCCTACAATGAGCAGTTCTTC.

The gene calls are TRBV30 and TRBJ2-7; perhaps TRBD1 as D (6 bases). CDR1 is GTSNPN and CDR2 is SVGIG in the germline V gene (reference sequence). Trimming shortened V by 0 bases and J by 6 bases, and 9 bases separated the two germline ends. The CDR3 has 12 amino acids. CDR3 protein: CAWSVQGTEQYF. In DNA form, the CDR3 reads TGTGCCTGGAGTGTACAGGGTACCGAGCAGTACTTC. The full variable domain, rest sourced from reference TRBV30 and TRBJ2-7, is SQTIHQWPATLVQPVGSPLSLECTVEGTSNPNLYWYRQAAGRGLQLLFYSVGIGQISSEVPQNLSASRPQDRQFILSSKKLLLSDSGFYLCAWSVQGTEQYFGPGTRLTVT.